These 8 T cell receptor beta chains were sequenced from one sample in a study of T cells in Graves' hyperthyroidism and ophthalmopathy. The investigators amplified TCR beta CDR3 regions from RNA transcripts. In the first-round RT-PCR of the TCR CDR3, the HTBI primer set was used. TCRdb ran MiXCR on the multiplex PCR reads and lists one entry per CDR3 protein. Of about 840,000 distinct CDR3 sequences listed, over 35% were seen once; the top ten hold about 8.9%. Sequencing used blood. Every receptor here comes from a man between 18 and 29 years old with Graves' hyperthyroidism.

The rearrangement uses TRBV20-1 and TRBJ2-7; D perhaps matches TRBD1 (5 bases). CDR1 DFQATT and CDR2 SNEGSKA come from the germline V gene (reference sequence). This CDR3 contains 15 residues. V lost 1 base and J 7 bases, leaving 20 bases between the germline ends. The DNA for the CDR3 is TGCAGTGCTAGAGGAATAGACAGCGACTTGGGTGAGCAGTACTTC. It translates to CSARGIDSDLGEQYF.

This clonotype was seen a few times. The chain has TRBV20-1 and TRBJ2-6; weak D call: TRBD2 (6 bases). Trimming shortened V by 3 bases and J by 1 base, and 13 bases separated the two germline ends. CDR1 is DFQATT, CDR2 SNEGSKA, per germline (reference sequence). This CDR3 has 16 amino acids. CDR3 coding DNA: TGCAGTGCTAGTTTAGCGGACCGTTCTGGGGCCAACGTCCTGACTTTC. Encoded protein: CSASLADRSGANVLTF.

DNA of the CDR3: TGCAGCCCCCCCCCGAACACTGAAGCTTTCTTT. Translating it yields CSPPPNTEAFF. The chain is built from TRBV29-1 and TRBJ1-1, with D hard to call. CDR1 is SQVTM and CDR2 is ANQGSEA in the germline V gene. The CDR3 is 11 residues long. Trimming took off 8 bases at V and 1 base at J, with 8 bases between the two ends. Drawing the rest from reference TRBV29-1 and TRBJ1-1, the complete variable domain is SAVISQKPSRDICQRGTSLTIQCQVDSQVTMMFWYRQQPGQSLTLIATANQGSEATYESGFVIDKFPISRPNLTFSTLTVSNMSPEDSSIYLCSPPPNTEAFFGQGTRLTVV.

The genes are TRBV20-1 and TRBJ1-5; 8 bases are shared with TRBD1. V shed 0 bases, J shed 5 bases, and the junction held 9 bases outside the gene matches. CDR3 length equals 16 residues. Looked up from germline, CDR1 is DFQATT and CDR2 is SNEGSKA (reference sequence). The DNA for the CDR3 is TGCAGTGCTAGAGACAGGGGGCGATCGGATCATCAGCCCCAGCATTTT. It yields the protein CSARDRGRSDHQPQHF.

This clonotype was detected ten times or more. For the CDR3, the DNA is TGTGCCAGCACTTTGGCGCTGCCCACTGAAGCTTTCTTT. Protein sequence: CASTLALPTEAFF. This chain links TRBV2 with TRBJ1-1; D remains ambiguous. V gave up 7 bases and J gave up 4 bases, with 13 bases separating them. Looked up from germline, CDR1 is SNHLY and CDR2 is FYNNEI. This CDR3 is 13 amino acids long.

V and J are TRBV7-2 and TRBJ2-7; D uncertain. Trimming left V 5 bases short and J 1 base short, with 9 bases between. This CDR3 region has 13 residues. Looked up from germline, CDR1 is SGHTA and CDR2 is FQGNSA. CDR3 DNA sequence: TGTGCCAGCAGCCATGGACCATCCTACGAGCAGTACTTC. It yields the protein CASSHGPSYEQYF.

This rearrangement joins TRBV20-1 to TRBJ2-2; 7 bases agree with TRBD2. The CDR3 totals 14 residues. V trimming: 5 bases; J trimming: 2 bases; junction bases outside the gene matches: 5. CDR1 DFQATT and CDR2 SNEGSKA come from the germline V gene (reference sequence). The CDR3: CSALLALNTGELFF. CDR3 bases: TGCAGTGCTCTACTAGCGCTTAACACCGGGGAGCTGTTTTTT.

Of note for this clonotype: One end of the junction is discordant with germline, which a read error may explain. V is TRBV6-1 and J is TRBJ2-7; D remains ambiguous. From germline, CDR1 is MNHNS and CDR2 SASEGT. CDR3 length: 13 amino acids. CDR3 residues: CAISEAGVYEQYF. The CDR3 DNA sequence: TGTGCCATCAGTGAAGCTGGAGTCTACGAGCAGTACTTC.